These 15 T cell receptor beta chains were all obtained from the same sample, sequenced in a study of regulatory T cells. Regarding the study as a whole: Hydrophobic residues at CDR3 positions 6 and 7 were enriched in conventional CD4+ T cells of CD3G-deficient patients.

Which antigens these TCRs recognize remains unknown. The primer mix had 52 TRBV and 13 TRBJ primers. Produced via immunoSEQ multiplex PCR; TCRdb's table is partial and in-frame only. The table shows approximately 29,000 clones, with over 85% occurring only once. Source material: conventional CD4+ T cells sorted from blood. These receptor sequences come from a child aged 2 to 10 with CD3G deficiency.

The chain recombines TRBV6-6 with TRBJ2-7, with 11 bases identical to TRBD2. The CDR3 is 15 residues long. The germline V gene has CDR1 MNHNY and CDR2 SVGAGI (reference sequence). V was pared by 5 bases and J by 0 bases, with 3 bases of the junction left unmatched. CDR3 in amino acids: CASSATSGVSYEQYF. CDR3 sequence (DNA): TGTGCCAGCAGTGCGACTAGCGGGGTCTCCTACGAGCAGTACTTC.

The rearrangement links TRBV6-1 to TRBJ1-1; no clear D. This CDR3 is built from 13 residues. Trimming shortened V by 10 bases and J by 1 base, and 13 bases separated the two germline ends. Germline CDR1 and CDR2: MNHNS and SASEGT. The CDR3 spells CATLKVQNTEAFF. The CDR3 nucleotides read TGTGCCACCCTAAAGGTCCAGAACACTGAAGCTTTCTTT.

The chain couples TRBV7-2 to TRBJ2-1; D unclear. Looked up from germline, CDR1 is SGHTA and CDR2 is FQGNSA. The CDR3 loop spans 13 amino acids. Trimming shortened V by 3 bases and J by 8 bases, and 11 bases separated the two germline ends. The CDR3 protein is CASSFRPAHEQFF. CDR3 bases: TGTGCCAGCAGCTTTAGGCCAGCCCATGAGCAGTTCTTC.

This chain connects TRBV28 to TRBJ2-7; TRBD1 matches 7 bases. V shed 5 bases and J 1 base; nucleotides not matched to a gene: 14. CDR1 is MDHEN, CDR2 SYDVKM, per germline. This CDR3 is built from 17 residues. The CDR3 region is CASSPDFRRTGSYEQYF. CDR3 nucleotide sequence: TGTGCCAGCAGTCCCGACTTTCGCCGGACAGGTTCCTACGAGCAGTACTTC.

The V and J genes are TRBV6-6 and TRBJ1-2; D possibly corresponds to TRBD1 (6 bases). This CDR3 region has 11 residues. The V gene's germline CDR1 is MNHNY and CDR2 SVGAGI (reference sequence). Trimming removed 6 bases from V and 4 bases from J, with 6 bases in between. The CDR3 loop is CASRQGYGYTF. In DNA form, the CDR3 reads TGTGCCAGCAGACAGGGCTATGGCTACACCTTC.

V usage is TRBV9 and J usage is TRBJ2-2; no clear D. This CDR3 comprises 13 residues. Germline V lookup: CDR1 SGDLS, CDR2 YYNGEE. V dropped 4 bases and J dropped 4 bases, with 8 bases sitting between them. The CDR3, as DNA: TGTGCCAGCAGCCCACAAACCACCGGGGAGCTGTTTTTT. This sequence encodes CASSPQTTGELFF.

Remarks on this clone: One end of the junction does not line up with germline, which may come from a read error. The genes are TRBV7-3 and TRBJ2-1, with D uncertain. The germline V gene encodes CDR1 SGHTA and CDR2 FQGTGA. The CDR3 runs to 13 residues. The DNA for the CDR3 is TGTGCCAGCAGCTTAAACCCCTACAGTGAGCAGTTCTTC. Translating it yields CASSLNPYSEQFF.

This sequence joins TRBV11-3 and TRBJ2-7, with 8 bases fitting TRBD1. Trimming took 3 bases from V and 5 from J; bases not matched to a gene: 9. In germline, CDR1 is SGHNT, CDR2 YENEEA. The CDR3 runs 15 residues. This CDR3 is CASSFRTGKGHEQYF. The CDR3 nucleotides are TGTGCCAGCAGCTTCAGGACAGGGAAGGGGCACGAGCAGTACTTC.

This sequence joins TRBV6-1 and TRBJ2-3; the D gene is possibly TRBD2 (6 bases). V was pared by 5 bases and J by 5 bases, with 11 bases between. Germline loops: CDR1 MNHNS, CDR2 SASEGT. CDR3 length equals 13 residues. CDR3 residues: CASSSGGKDTQYF. CDR3 nucleotide sequence: TGTGCCAGCAGTTCCGGGGGAAAAGATACGCAGTATTTT.

The chain has TRBV5-1 and TRBJ2-1; tentatively, D is TRBD2 (5 bases). V lost 0 bases, J lost 7 bases, and 8 bases lay in between. Germline CDR1 SGHRS, CDR2 YFSETQ. The CDR3 loop spans 13 amino acids. The CDR3 DNA reads as TGCGCCAGCAGCTTGGACCGAGGGAATGAGCAGTTCTTC. Encoded protein: CASSLDRGNEQFF.

The rearrangement links TRBV11-2 to TRBJ2-3, with D unresolved. This CDR3 region has 15 residues. Trimming left V 1 base short and J 0 bases short, with 8 bases between. The germline CDR1 and CDR2 sequences are SGHAT and FQNNGV. For the CDR3, the DNA is TGTGCCAGCAGCTTAGGCAAGCCCAGCACAGATACGCAGTATTTT. Translating it yields CASSLGKPSTDTQYF.

V usage is TRBV28 and J usage is TRBJ2-6; D may match TRBD1 or TRBD2 (5 bases each). Germline V gene sequence: CDR1 MDHEN, CDR2 SYDVKM. The CDR3 is made up of 18 amino acids. Trimming removed 6 bases at V and 0 bases at J, with 18 bases between. The CDR3 region is CASSPEWGFLSGANVLTF. As DNA, the CDR3 is TGTGCCAGCAGCCCAGAGTGGGGGTTTCTCTCTGGGGCCAACGTCCTGACTTTC.

V gene TRBV5-1 combines with J gene TRBJ1-1; D ambiguous. Germline V gene data show CDR1 as SGHRS and CDR2 as YFSETQ. This CDR3 is built from 13 residues. V lost 0 bases to trimming and J lost 3 bases, with 6 bases between them. CDR3 in amino acids: CASSLAIDTEAFF. The CDR3 bases are TGCGCCAGCAGCTTGGCCATAGACACTGAAGCTTTCTTT.

CDR3 DNA: TGTGCCAGCAGCTTAGGTCAGTTAATTAGCTCCTACGAGCAGTACTTC. Translated, it gives CASSLGQLISSYEQYF. The J gene is TRBJ2-7, the V gene TRBV7-9; no reliable D call. The ends were cut back, 1 base at V and 0 bases at J, with 13 bases in the middle. The CDR3 consists of 16 residues. Germline V gives CDR1 SEHNR, CDR2 FQNEAQ (reference sequence).

This clone was detected once. The genes are TRBV5-1 and TRBJ2-1; 13 positions match TRBD2. CDR1 SGHRS and CDR2 YFSETQ come from the germline V gene. The CDR3 length is 15 residues. V dropped 2 bases and J dropped 7; count of bases not matched to a gene: 3. CDR3 in DNA: TGCGCCAGCAGCTTAGGACTAGCGGGGGTTAATGAGCAGTTCTTC. Protein sequence: CASSLGLAGVNEQFF.